This T cell receptor (beta chain) was recorded in a study of cytomegalovirus exposure and HLA in healthy donors. Turning to the study itself: The platform used for the 110 or so validation repertoires matched that of the 650 to 750 first-cohort repertoires, a later analysis reported.

Worth noting for this clone: No antigen is known for it.

Whole-study results and caveats: A list of 164 TCR beta chains associated with cytomegalovirus was given. As was reported, the classifier diagnosed cytomegalovirus status with high specificity and sensitivity. As confirmed in vitro, a few CMV-associated chains were specific for CMV antigens.

V gave up 9 bases and J gave up 0 bases, with 12 bases separating them. Germline CDR1 is MNHNY and CDR2 is SVGAGI (reference sequence). The CDR3 covers 15 residues. Profiled with immunoSEQ multiplex PCR; TCRdb holds only in-frame clones, not every one. Of about 350,000 clones in the sample, about nine tenths were seen once. Sequencing was performed on PBMCs. The chain couples TRBV6-6 to TRBJ1-6; tentative D call: TRBD1 (6 bases). This TCR was recovered from a woman aged 25 to 39 in good health and CMV-seropositive. CDR3 bases: TGTGCCAGTGGGTTGGGGGCCTCCTATAATTCACCCCTCCACTTT. Residues: CASGLGASYNSPLHF.